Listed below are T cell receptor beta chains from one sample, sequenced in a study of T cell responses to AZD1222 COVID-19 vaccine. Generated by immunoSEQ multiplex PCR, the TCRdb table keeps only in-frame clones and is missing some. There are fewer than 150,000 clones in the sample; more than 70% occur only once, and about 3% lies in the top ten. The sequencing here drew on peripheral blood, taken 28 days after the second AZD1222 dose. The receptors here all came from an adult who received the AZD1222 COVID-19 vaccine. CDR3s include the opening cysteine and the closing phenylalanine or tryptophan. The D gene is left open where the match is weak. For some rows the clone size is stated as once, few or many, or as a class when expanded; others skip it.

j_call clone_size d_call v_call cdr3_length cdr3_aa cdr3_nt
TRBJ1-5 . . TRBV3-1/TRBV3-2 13 CASSPRDDQPQHF TGTGCCAGCAGCCCCAGGGATGATCAGCCCCAGCATTTT
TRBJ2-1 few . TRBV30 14 CAWNGRSSYNEQFF TGTGCCTGGAATGGGCGTTCCTCCTACAATGAGCAGTTCTTC
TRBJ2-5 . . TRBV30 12 CAWAASEETQYF TGTGCCTGGGCGGCTAGCGAAGAGACCCAGTACTTC
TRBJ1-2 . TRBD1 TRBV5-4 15 CASSSRQGQRYGYTF TGTGCCAGCAGCTCCCGACAGGGGCAACGGTATGGCTACACCTTC
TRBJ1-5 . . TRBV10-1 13 CASSGNSPQPQHF TGCGCCAGCAGTGGAAACAGCCCCCAGCCCCAGCATTTT
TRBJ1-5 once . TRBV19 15 CASSDSAYSNQPQHF TGTGCCAGCTCTGACAGTGCCTATAGCAATCAGCCCCAGCATTTT
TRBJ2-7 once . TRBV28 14 CASSPSMASYEQYF TGTGCCAGCAGTCCATCGATGGCCTCCTACGAGCAGTACTTC
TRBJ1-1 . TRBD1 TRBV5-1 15 CASSSTGTGVPEAFF TGCGCCAGCAGCAGTACCGGGACAGGGGTTCCTGAAGCTTTCTTT
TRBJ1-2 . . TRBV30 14 CAWRNPSGGYGYTF TGTGCCTGGAGAAACCCGTCCGGGGGGTATGGCTACACCTTC
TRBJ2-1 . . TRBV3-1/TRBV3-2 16 CASSPQTGARRNEQFF TGTGCCAGCAGTCCCCAAACCGGGGCACGACGCAATGAGCAGTTCTTC
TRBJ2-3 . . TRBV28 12 CASLGLTDTQYF TGTGCCAGCCTGGGGCTCACAGATACGCAGTATTTT
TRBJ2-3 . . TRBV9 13 CASSVSYLYTQYF TGTGCCAGCAGCGTCTCCTATCTCTATACGCAGTATTTT
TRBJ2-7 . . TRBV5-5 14 CASSLAWLGYEQYF TGTGCCAGCAGCTTGGCATGGTTGGGATACGAGCAGTACTTC
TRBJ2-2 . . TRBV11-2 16 CASSLESGFRAGELFF TGTGCCAGCAGCTTAGAATCGGGGTTCCGGGCCGGGGAGCTGTTTTTT
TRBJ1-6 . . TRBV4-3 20 CASSQEMGPIGDHDNSPLHF TGCGCCAGCAGCCAAGAAATGGGACCGATTGGGGATCATGATAATTCACCCCTCCACTTT
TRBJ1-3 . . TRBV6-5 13 CAASRSSGNTIYF TGTGCCGCCTCAAGGAGCTCTGGAAACACCATATATTTT
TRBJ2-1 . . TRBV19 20 CASSITARSGSPSSYNEQFF TGTGCCAGTAGTATAACTGCCCGCTCAGGGTCCCCGAGCTCCTACAATGAGCAGTTCTTC
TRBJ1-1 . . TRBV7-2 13 CASSFSVNTEAFF TGTGCCAGCAGCTTTTCGGTCAACACTGAAGCTTTCTTT
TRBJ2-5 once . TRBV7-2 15 CASSLGRRNQETQYF TGTGCCAGCAGCTTAGGTCGGCGAAACCAAGAGACCCAGTACTTC
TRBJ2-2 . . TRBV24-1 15 CATSDSQRLTGELFF TGTGCCACCAGTGATTCCCAGAGGCTCACCGGGGAGCTGTTTTTT
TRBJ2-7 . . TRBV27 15 CASSLSIGRSYEQYF TGTGCCAGCAGTTTATCGATAGGCCGCTCCTACGAGCAGTACTTC
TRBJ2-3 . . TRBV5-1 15 CASTPNGAGTDTQYF TGCGCCAGCACCCCCAATGGGGCAGGCACAGATACGCAGTATTTT
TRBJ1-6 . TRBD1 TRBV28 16 CASSLPTGQGYSPLHF TGTGCCAGCAGTTTGCCGACAGGACAGGGGTATTCACCCCTCCACTTT
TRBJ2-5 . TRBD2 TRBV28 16 CASSEWTSGGMKTQYF TGTGCCAGCAGTGAATGGACTAGCGGGGGGATGAAGACCCAGTACTTC